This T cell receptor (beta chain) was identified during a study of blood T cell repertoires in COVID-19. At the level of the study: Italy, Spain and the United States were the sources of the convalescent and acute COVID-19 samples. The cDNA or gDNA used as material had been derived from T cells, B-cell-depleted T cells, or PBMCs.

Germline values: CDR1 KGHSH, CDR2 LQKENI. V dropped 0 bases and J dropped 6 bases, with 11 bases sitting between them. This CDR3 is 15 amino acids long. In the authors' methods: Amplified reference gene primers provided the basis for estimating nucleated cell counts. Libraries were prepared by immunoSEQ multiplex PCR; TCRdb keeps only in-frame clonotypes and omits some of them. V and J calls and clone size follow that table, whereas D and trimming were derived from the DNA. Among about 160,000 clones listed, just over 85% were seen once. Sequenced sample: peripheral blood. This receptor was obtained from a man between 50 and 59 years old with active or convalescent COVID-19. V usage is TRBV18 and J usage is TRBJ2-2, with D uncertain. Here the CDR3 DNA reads TGTGCCAGCTCACCACCCTATGTGGTCGCCGGGGAGCTGTTTTTT. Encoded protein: CASSPPYVVAGELFF.